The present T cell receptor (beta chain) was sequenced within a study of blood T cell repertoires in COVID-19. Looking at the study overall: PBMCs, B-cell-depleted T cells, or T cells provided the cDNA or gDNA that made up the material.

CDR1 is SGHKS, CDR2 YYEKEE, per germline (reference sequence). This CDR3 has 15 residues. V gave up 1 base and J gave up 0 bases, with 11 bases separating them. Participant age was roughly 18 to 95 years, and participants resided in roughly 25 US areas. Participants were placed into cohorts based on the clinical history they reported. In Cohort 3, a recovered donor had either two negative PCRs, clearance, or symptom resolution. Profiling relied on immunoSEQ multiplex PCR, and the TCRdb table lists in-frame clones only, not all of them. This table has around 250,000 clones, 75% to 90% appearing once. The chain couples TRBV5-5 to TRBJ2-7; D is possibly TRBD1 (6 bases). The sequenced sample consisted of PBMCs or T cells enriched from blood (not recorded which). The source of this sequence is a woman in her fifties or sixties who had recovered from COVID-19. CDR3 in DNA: TGTGCCAGCAGCTTGTTAACAGGGAGCTCCTACGAGCAGTACTTC. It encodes CASSLLTGSSYEQYF.